This is a list of T cell receptor beta chains from one sample in a study of blood T cells in healthy people across ages. TCRdb analysed the 5' RACE reads with MiXCR anew, one entry per CDR3 protein. Here the sample spans hundreds of thousands of distinct CDR3 sequences, roughly 34% being singletons. Sequenced material: blood. The receptors were sampled from a man aged 18-30 years in good health. Each CDR3 is given with its conserved first and last residue. The D gene is left open where the match is weak. Some rows mark clone size as missing; the rest say once, few, many or name a class of expanded clone.

v_gene: TRBV18
j_gene: TRBJ2-7
d_gene: TRBD1
abundance: few
CDR3nt: TGTGCCAGCTCACCAGAGGGACAGGGGGAGAGCGAGCAGTACTTC
CDR3aa: CASSPEGQGESEQYF

v_gene: TRBV6-4
j_gene: TRBJ1-2
d_gene: NA
abundance: many
CDR3nt: TGTGCCAGCAGTGACTCGATGGGTGGCTACACCTTC
CDR3aa: CASSDSMGGYTF

v_gene: TRBV7-6
j_gene: TRBJ1-4
d_gene: TRBD1
abundance: few
CDR3nt: TGTGCCAGCAGCCAGACAGGGGGCTCGGCCATTAATGAAAAACTGTTTTTT
CDR3aa: CASSQTGGSAINEKLFF

v_gene: TRBV4-3
j_gene: TRBJ2-7
d_gene: NA
abundance: NA
CDR3nt: TGCGCCAGCAGCCAAGAAGTGTCAGAGAGGAATGAGCAGTACTTC
CDR3aa: CASSQEVSERNEQYF

v_gene: TRBV6-5
j_gene: TRBJ2-2
d_gene: NA
abundance: NA
CDR3nt: TGTGCCAGCAGTTACTTCGGAGGACACACCAACGGCGGGGAGCTGTTTTTT
CDR3aa: CASSYFGGHTNGGELFF

v_gene: TRBV18
j_gene: TRBJ2-1
d_gene: NA
abundance: few
CDR3nt: TGTGCCAGCTCACCACCTCGGGACACTAATGAGCAGTTCTTC
CDR3aa: CASSPPRDTNEQFF

v_gene: TRBV7-2
j_gene: TRBJ1-6
d_gene: NA
abundance: few
CDR3nt: TGTGCCAGCAGCTTAGAAGTAGAAAATTCACCCCTCCACTTT
CDR3aa: CASSLEVENSPLHF

v_gene: TRBV19
j_gene: TRBJ2-7
d_gene: NA
abundance: NA
CDR3nt: TGTGCCAGTAGTATAGCGGTTGGAGGGTACACCTACGAGCAGTACTTC
CDR3aa: CASSIAVGGYTYEQYF

v_gene: TRBV6-5
j_gene: TRBJ1-2
d_gene: NA
abundance: many
CDR3nt: TGTGCCAGCAGACAGCTCTATGGCTACACCTTC
CDR3aa: CASRQLYGYTF

v_gene: TRBV29-1
j_gene: TRBJ1-2
d_gene: NA
abundance: NA
CDR3nt: TGCAGCGCCCCATATCAGGGTGGGGGCTATGGCTACACCTTC
CDR3aa: CSAPYQGGGYGYTF

v_gene: TRBV9
j_gene: TRBJ1-4
d_gene: TRBD1
abundance: few
CDR3nt: TGTGCTTCCGGCTCCGGGACAGGGGATGAAAAACTGTTTTTT
CDR3aa: CASGSGTGDEKLFF

v_gene: TRBV21-1
j_gene: TRBJ1-2
d_gene: NA
abundance: NA
CDR3nt: TGTGCCAGCAGCAAAGCGGGCAGGGGGCATGGCTACACCTTC
CDR3aa: CASSKAGRGHGYTF

v_gene: TRBV15
j_gene: TRBJ1-4
d_gene: TRBD1
abundance: NA
CDR3nt: TGTGCCACCAGCAGAGATCCTGGGACAGCTTTGAATGAAAAACTGTTTTTT
CDR3aa: CATSRDPGTALNEKLFF

v_gene: TRBV5-1
j_gene: TRBJ2-1
d_gene: NA
abundance: NA
CDR3nt: TGCGCCAGCAGCTTGACCACCCTCCAATACAATGAGCAGTTCTTC
CDR3aa: CASSLTTLQYNEQFF

v_gene: TRBV7-2
j_gene: TRBJ2-1
d_gene: NA
abundance: NA
CDR3nt: TGTGCCAGCAGCTGTGGGTACAGGGAATCCTACAATGAGCAGTTCTTC
CDR3aa: CASSCGYRESYNEQFF